The next 5 T cell receptor beta chains were all read from a single sample in a study of blood T cell repertoires in COVID-19. Sequencing was performed with immunoSEQ multiplex PCR; in TCRdb, only in-frame clones are kept and a portion is missing. The sample includes 150,000 to 200,000 clones, 82% of them seen just once. The specimen was peripheral blood. These receptors originate from a woman in her sixties or seventies with acute or convalescent COVID-19.

The chain carries TRBV2 and TRBJ2-2, with 8 bases identical to TRBD1. After removal of 7 bases from V and 1 base from J, the junction contained 2 bases not matched to a gene. Germline lookup yields CDR1 SNHLY and CDR2 FYNNEI. The CDR3 runs 14 residues. As DNA, the CDR3 is TGTGCCAGCACAGGGGGCCTGAACACCGGGGAGCTGTTTTTT. Translated, it gives CASTGGLNTGELFF.

This chain uses TRBV7-2 with TRBJ2-3, with 7 bases aligning to TRBD2. This CDR3 has 16 amino acids. Per germline, CDR1 SGHTA and CDR2 FQGNSA. V was clipped by 1 base and J by 3 bases; unmatched bases: 7. Here the CDR3 reads CASSLDGGSPTDTQYF. CDR3 nucleotide sequence: TGTGCCAGCAGCTTAGATGGCGGGAGTCCGACAGATACGCAGTATTTT.

The J gene is TRBJ1-5, the V gene TRBV27, with D tentatively TRBD1 (6 bases). CDR3 length: 15 amino acids. CDR1 and CDR2 from the germline V gene are MNHEY and SMNVEV (reference sequence). Between the trimmed V and J ends, which lost 0 bases and 2 bases, there was a span of 8 bases. The DNA for the CDR3 is TGTGCCAGCAGTTTATCAAGACAGGGCAATCAGCCCCAGCATTTT. This codes for CASSLSRQGNQPQHF.

This chain connects TRBV5-3 to TRBJ2-1; unclear D gene. TRBV5-3 is given ORF status, its function remaining uncertain. CDR3 length equals 16 residues. Trimming cost V 1 base and J 3 bases, with 14 bases left between them. The CDR3 DNA follows: TGTGCCAGAAGCTTGCCCTCTCGAGGCCTCTACAATGAGCAGTTCTTC. It codes for CARSLPSRGLYNEQFF.

V and J are TRBV11-2 and TRBJ1-5; 7 bases match TRBD1. Germline values: CDR1 SGHAT, CDR2 FQNNGV. Trimming cost V 5 bases and J 4 bases; bases outside gene matches: 2. This CDR3 comprises 13 residues. The CDR3 DNA sequence: TGTGCCAGCAGCGGACAGGTTAATCAGCCCCAGCATTTT. This sequence encodes CASSGQVNQPQHF.